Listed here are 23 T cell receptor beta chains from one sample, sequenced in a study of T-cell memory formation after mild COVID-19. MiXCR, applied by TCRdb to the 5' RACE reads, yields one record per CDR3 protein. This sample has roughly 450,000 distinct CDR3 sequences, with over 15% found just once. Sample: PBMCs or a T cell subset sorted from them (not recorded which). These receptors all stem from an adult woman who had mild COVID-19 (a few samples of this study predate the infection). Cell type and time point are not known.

Here the CDR3 DNA reads TGTGCCAGCACCCCCAAGGGGCAGGCCTCCTACGAGCAGTACTTC. Translating gives CASTPKGQASYEQYF. This sequence joins TRBV7-2 and TRBJ2-7; possibly TRBD1 for D (5 bases). Germline-derived CDR1 and CDR2 are SGHTA and FQGNSA. The CDR3 is made up of 15 amino acids. V was cut by 7 bases and J by 0 bases, with 16 bases left in between.

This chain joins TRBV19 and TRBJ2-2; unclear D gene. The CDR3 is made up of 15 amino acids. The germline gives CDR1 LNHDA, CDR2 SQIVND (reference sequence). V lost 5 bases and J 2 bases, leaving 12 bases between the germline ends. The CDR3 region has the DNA TGTGCCAGTAGTCCCCCGGCTCGAAACACCGGGGAGCTGTTTTTT. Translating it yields CASSPPARNTGELFF.

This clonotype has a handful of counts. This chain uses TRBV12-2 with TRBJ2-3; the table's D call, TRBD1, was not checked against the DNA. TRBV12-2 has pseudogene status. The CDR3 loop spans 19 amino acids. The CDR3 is CASRLIKRGAPTCTDTQYF. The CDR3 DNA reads TGTGCAAGTCGCTTAATTAAGCGGGGGGCGCCTACATGCACAGATACGCAGTATTTT.

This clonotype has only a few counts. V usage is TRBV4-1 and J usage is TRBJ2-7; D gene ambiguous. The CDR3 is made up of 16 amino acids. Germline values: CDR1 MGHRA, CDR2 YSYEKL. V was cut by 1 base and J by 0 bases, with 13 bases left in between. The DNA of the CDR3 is TGCGCCAGCAGCCAAGGTGAAACGGTTAGCTCCTACGAGCAGTACTTC. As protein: CASSQGETVSSYEQYF.

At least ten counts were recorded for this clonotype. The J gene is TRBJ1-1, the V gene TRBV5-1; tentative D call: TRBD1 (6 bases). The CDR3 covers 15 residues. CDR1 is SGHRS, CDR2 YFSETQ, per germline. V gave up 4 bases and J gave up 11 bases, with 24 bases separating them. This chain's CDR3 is CASSPFRDTGIHAFF. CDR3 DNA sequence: TGCGCCAGCAGCCCGTTCCGGGACACGGGAATTCACGCTTTCTTT.

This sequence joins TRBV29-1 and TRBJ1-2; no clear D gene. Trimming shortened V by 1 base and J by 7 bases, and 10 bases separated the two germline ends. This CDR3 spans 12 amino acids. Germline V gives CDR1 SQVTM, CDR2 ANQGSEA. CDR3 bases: TGCAGCGTTGAAGCCGAGGCGAGTGGCTACACCTTC. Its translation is CSVEAEASGYTF.

The CDR3 nucleotides are TGCAGCGTTGGGTTTACCTACGAGCAGTACTTC. It translates to CSVGFTYEQYF. The rearrangement links TRBV29-1 to TRBJ2-7; no definite D call. This CDR3 comprises 11 residues. The V gene lost 4 bases and the J gene lost 2 bases, with 6 bases spanning the gap. Germline assignment: CDR1 SQVTM and CDR2 ANQGSEA.

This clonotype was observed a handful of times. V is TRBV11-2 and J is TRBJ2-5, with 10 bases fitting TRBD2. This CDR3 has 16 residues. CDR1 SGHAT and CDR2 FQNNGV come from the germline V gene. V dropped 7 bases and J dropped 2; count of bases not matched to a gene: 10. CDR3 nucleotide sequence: TGTGCCAGCACCTACGGGGGTAGCGGGGGGCAAGAGACCCAGTACTTC. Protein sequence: CASTYGGSGGQETQYF.

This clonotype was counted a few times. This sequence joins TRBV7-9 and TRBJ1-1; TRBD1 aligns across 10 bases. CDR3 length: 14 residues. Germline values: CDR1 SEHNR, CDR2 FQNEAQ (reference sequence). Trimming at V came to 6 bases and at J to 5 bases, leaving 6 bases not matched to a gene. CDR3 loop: CASRPGTGATEAFF. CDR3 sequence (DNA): TGTGCCAGCAGACCCGGGACAGGGGCAACTGAAGCTTTCTTT.

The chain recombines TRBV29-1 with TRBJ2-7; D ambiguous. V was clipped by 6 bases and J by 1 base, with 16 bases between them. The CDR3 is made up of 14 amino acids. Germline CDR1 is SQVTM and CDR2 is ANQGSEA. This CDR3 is CSVGTGGSSYEQYF. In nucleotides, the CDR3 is TGCAGCGTCGGAACGGGCGGCAGTTCCTACGAGCAGTACTTC.

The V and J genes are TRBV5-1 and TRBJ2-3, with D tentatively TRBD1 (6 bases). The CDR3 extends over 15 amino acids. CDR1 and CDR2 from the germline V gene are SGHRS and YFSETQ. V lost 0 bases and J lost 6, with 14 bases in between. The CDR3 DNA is TGCGCCAGCAGCTTGGGGGACACCCTCTCCGATACGCAGTATTTT. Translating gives CASSLGDTLSDTQYF.

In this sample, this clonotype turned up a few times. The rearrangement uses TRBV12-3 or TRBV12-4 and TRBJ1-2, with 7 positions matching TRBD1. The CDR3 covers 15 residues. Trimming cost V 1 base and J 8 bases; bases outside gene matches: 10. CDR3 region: CASSLGDRRGDGYTF. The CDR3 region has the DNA TGTGCCAGCAGTTTAGGGGACAGAAGGGGTGACGGCTACACCTTC.

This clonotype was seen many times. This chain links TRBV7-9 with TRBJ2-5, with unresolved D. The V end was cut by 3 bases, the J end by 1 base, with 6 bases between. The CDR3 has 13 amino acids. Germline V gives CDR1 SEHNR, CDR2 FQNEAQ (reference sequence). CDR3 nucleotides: TGTGCCAGCAGCTTGGGCTTCCAAGAGACCCAGTACTTC. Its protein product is CASSLGFQETQYF.

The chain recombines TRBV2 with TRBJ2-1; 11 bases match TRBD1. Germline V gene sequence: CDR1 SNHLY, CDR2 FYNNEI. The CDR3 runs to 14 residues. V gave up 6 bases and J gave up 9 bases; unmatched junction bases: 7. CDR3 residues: CASRPGTGGFEQFF. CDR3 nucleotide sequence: TGTGCCAGCAGGCCGGGGACAGGGGGATTTGAGCAGTTCTTC.

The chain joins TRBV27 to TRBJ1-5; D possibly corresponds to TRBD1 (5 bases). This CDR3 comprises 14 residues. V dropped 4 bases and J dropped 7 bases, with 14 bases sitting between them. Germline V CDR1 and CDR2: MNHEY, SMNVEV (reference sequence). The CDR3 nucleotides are TGTGCCAGCAGTTCCGGGACCCTTTGGCAGCCCCAGCATTTT. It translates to CASSSGTLWQPQHF.

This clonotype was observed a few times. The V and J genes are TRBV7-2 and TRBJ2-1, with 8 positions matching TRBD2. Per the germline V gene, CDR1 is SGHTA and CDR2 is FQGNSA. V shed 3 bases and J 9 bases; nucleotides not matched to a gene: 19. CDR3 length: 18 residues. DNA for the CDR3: TGTGCCAGCAGCTTCGTTGTGGCGGGAGGAGGGCTCGACAGTGAGCAGTTCTTC. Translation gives CASSFVVAGGGLDSEQFF.

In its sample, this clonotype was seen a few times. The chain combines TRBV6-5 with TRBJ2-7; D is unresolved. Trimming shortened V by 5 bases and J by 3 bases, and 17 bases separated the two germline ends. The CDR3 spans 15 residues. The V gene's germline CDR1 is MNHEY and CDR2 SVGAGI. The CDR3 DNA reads TGTGCCAGCAGTCCCGGCGGAAATTCGGGCTACGAGCAGTACTTC. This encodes CASSPGGNSGYEQYF.

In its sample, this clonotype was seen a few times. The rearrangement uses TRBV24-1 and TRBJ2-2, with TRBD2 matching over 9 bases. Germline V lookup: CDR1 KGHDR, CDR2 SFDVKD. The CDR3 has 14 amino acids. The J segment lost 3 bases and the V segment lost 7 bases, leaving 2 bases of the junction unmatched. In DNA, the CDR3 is TGTGCCACCAGGCGGGGGGGTGACACCGGGGAGCTGTTTTTT. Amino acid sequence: CATRRGGDTGELFF.

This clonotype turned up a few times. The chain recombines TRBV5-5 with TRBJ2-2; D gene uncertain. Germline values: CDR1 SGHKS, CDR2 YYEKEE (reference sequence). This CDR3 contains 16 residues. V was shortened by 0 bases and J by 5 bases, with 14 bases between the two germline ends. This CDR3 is CASSLGPGGPTGELFF. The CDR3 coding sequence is TGTGCCAGCAGCTTGGGGCCGGGCGGACCGACCGGGGAGCTGTTTTTT.

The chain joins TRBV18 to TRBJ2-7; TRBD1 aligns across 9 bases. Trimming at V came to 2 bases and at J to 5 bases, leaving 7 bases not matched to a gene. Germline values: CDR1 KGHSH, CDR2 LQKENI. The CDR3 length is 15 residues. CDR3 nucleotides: TGTGCCAGCTCACCAATTTCGGGACAGGGCAACGAGCAGTACTTC. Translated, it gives CASSPISGQGNEQYF.

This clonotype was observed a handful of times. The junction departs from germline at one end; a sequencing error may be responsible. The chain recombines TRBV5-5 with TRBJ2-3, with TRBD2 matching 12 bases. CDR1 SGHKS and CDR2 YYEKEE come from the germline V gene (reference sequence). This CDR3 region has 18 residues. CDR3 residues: CASTLTSGGLTSTDTQYF. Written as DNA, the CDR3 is TGTGCCAGCACCTTGACTAGCGGGGGCCTAACTAGCACAGATACGCAGTATTTT.

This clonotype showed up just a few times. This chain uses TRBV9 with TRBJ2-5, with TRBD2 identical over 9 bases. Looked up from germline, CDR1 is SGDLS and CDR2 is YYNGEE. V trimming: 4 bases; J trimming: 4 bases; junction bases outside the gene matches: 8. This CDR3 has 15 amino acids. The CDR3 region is CASSSRGGGGETQYF. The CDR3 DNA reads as TGTGCCAGCAGCTCGCGGGGGGGCGGTGGAGAGACCCAGTACTTC.

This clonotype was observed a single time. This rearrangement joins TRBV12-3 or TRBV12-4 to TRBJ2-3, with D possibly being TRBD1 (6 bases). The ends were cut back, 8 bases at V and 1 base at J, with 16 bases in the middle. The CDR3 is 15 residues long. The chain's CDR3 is CASRVNRQGTDTQYF. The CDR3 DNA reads TGTGCCAGCCGAGTCAACAGACAGGGCACAGATACGCAGTATTTT.